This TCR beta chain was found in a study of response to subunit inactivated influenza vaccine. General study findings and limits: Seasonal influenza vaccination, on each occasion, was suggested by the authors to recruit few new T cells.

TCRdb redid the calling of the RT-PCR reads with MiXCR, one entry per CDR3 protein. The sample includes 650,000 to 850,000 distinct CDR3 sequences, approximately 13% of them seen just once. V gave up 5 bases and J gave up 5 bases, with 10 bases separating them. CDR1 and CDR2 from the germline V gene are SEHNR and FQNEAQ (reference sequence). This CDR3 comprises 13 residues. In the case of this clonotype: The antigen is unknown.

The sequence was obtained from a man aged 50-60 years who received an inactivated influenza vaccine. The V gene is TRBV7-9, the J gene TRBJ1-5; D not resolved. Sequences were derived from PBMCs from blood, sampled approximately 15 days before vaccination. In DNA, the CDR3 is TGTGCCAGCAGCCAACGGTGGGATCAGCCCCAGCATTTT. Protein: CASSQRWDQPQHF.